These T cell receptor beta chains were read from a single sample in a study of vaccination and CD4 T cells after COVID-19. Their specific antigens are unknown. TCRdb re-called the PCR reads through MiXCR, storing one row per CDR3 protein. The sample contains about 12,000 distinct CDR3 sequences, approximately 71% of which appear only once. The sequenced sample was CD4+ T cells from blood, cultured in vitro. The source is a human donor who had recovered from COVID-19. CDR3s include the opening cysteine and the closing phenylalanine or tryptophan. D genes are given only for firm matches. Not every row has a clone size; where given, it reads once, few, many or a size class.

DNA	CDR3	V	D	size	J
TGCAGTGCAATTACAGGGTTACAAAATGAGCAGTTCTTC	CSAITGLQNEQFF	TRBV20-1	.	.	TRBJ2-1
TGTGCCAGCAGTTCCCAACGTTCCGGCCCCTATGGCTACACCTTC	CASSSQRSGPYGYTF	TRBV6-2/TRBV6-3	.	few	TRBJ1-2
TGCAGTGCTAGCTGGACAGGGGGCGCGGGCGGGGAGCTGTTTTTT	CSASWTGGAGGELFF	TRBV20-1	TRBD1	.	TRBJ2-2
TGTGCCAGCAGCTTAGATCAGGGGACCTACAATGAGCAGTTCTTC	CASSLDQGTYNEQFF	TRBV11-1	.	.	TRBJ2-1
TGTGCCAGCTCAACTTCGGGACTAGTTCACCAAGAGACCCAGTACTTC	CASSTSGLVHQETQYF	TRBV18	TRBD2	once	TRBJ2-5
TGTGCCAGCAGTTCGGCTAGCGGGAGAGAGGAGACCCAGTACTTC	CASSSASGREETQYF	TRBV28	TRBD2	.	TRBJ2-5
TGTGCCAGCAGCTTTAACTATGGCTACACCTTC	CASSFNYGYTF	TRBV7-2	.	few	TRBJ1-2
TGCAGTGCACCCGGGACAGCCTATAACTATGGCTACACCTTC	CSAPGTAYNYGYTF	TRBV20-1	TRBD1	.	TRBJ1-2
TGCAGTGCTAGAGCAGGGGGCGCGGGACAGCCCCAGCATTTT	CSARAGGAGQPQHF	TRBV20-1	TRBD1	.	TRBJ1-5
TGTGCCAGCAGTTTATCGCAGGGGTCGGCTCAGCCCCAGCATTTT	CASSLSQGSAQPQHF	TRBV28	.	.	TRBJ1-5
TGTGCCAGCAGCTCCCGCCGGGGACAGGGGGCGAGCACTGAAGCTTTCTTT	CASSSRRGQGASTEAFF	TRBV7-9	TRBD1	.	TRBJ1-1
TGCAGTGCCATCGGGACACGCCAAAAAGGAGGCTATGGCTACACCTTC	CSAIGTRQKGGYGYTF	TRBV20-1	.	.	TRBJ1-2
TGCAGTGCTAGAGATTGGGTCCGGGGGGGTGAAAAACTGTTTTTT	CSARDWVRGGEKLFF	TRBV20-1	.	.	TRBJ1-4
TGTGCCAGCAGCTTTCTCCGAGATAATCAGCCCCAGCATTTT	CASSFLRDNQPQHF	TRBV7-2	.	.	TRBJ1-5
TGCAGTGCTAGAGATACGGGGGGTGGAAACACTGAAGCTTTCTTT	CSARDTGGGNTEAFF	TRBV20-1	.	.	TRBJ1-1
TGCAGTGCTAGAGCTAGTCCAGCAGGGTATGGCTACACCTTC	CSARASPAGYGYTF	TRBV20-1	.	few	TRBJ1-2
TGTGCCAGCAGCTTAGCACTGGGACAGGCCATTATAGTCACCTTC	CASSLALGQAIIVTF	TRBV7-2	TRBD1	.	TRBJ1-2
TGTGCCAGCAGTTTCTACAGGGATTCACCCCTCCACTTT	CASSFYRDSPLHF	TRBV6-2/TRBV6-3	.	once	TRBJ1-6
TGCAGCGGCAAGAAGAGCACAGATACGCAGTATTTT	CSGKKSTDTQYF	TRBV29-1	.	once	TRBJ2-3
TGTGCCAGCAGCTTGGTGGAGCAGCGCACAGATACGCAGTATTTT	CASSLVEQRTDTQYF	TRBV5-6	.	.	TRBJ2-3
TGTGCCACCCACCCTACGGGACAGTATAATTCACCCCTCCACTTT	CATHPTGQYNSPLHF	TRBV27	TRBD1	few	TRBJ1-6
TGTGCCAGCAGCTTAGCGGGAGGGGTTGCCGGGGAGCTGTTTTTT	CASSLAGGVAGELFF	TRBV7-6	TRBD2	few	TRBJ2-2
TGTGCCAGTAGTACAACCGGGACAGGGGGCGCAAGGGCTTTCTTT	CASSTTGTGGARAFF	TRBV19	TRBD1	.	TRBJ1-1